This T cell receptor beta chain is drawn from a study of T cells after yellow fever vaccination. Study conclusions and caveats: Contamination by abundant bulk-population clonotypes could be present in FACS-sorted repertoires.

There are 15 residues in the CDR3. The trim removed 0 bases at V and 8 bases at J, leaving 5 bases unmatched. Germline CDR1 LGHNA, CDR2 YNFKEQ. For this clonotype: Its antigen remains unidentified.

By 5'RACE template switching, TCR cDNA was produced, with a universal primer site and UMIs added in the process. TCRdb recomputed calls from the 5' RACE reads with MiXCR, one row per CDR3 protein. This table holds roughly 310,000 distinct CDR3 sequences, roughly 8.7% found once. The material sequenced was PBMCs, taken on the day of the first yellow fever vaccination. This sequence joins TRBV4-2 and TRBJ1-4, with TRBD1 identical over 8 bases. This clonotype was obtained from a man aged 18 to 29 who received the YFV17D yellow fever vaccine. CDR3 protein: CASSQDPQGAEKLFF. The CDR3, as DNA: TGTGCCAGCAGCCAAGATCCCCAGGGGGCGGAAAAACTGTTTTTT.